This T cell receptor beta chain was sequenced in a study of PD-1 blockade in mismatch repair-deficient tumors. Study background: All were previously treated, progressing patients with about 11 mismatch repair-deficient cancer types. Findings of the study overall: Tumor-resident clones, often undetectable pretreatment in blood, expanded then contracted after pembrolizumab.

Profiled with immunoSEQ multiplex PCR; TCRdb holds only in-frame clones, not every one. The table has roughly 48,000 clones, 65% to 80% seen once. All patients were mismatch repair deficient, assessed by either PCR or immunohistochemistry. The TCR-sequenced patients were a few responders to pembrolizumab. Points on this clone: Its antigen is not identified.

This TCR derives from an adult with mismatch repair-deficient cancer. The sample consisted of PBMCs, taken before pembrolizumab treatment.

The CDR3 coding sequence is TGTGCCAGCAGCGTAGGGGGTAGTGGGGGTCGCTCTGGAAACACCATATATTTT. It specifies CASSVGGSGGRSGNTIYF. This chain joins TRBV9 and TRBJ1-3; TRBD1 is a possible D gene (5 bases). The CDR3 extends over 18 amino acids. Germline-derived CDR1 and CDR2 are SGDLS and YYNGEE. V dropped 0 bases and J dropped 0 bases, with 16 bases sitting between them.